Below, 25 T cell receptor beta chains from the same sample are listed, as sequenced in a study of beta chain features in type 1 diabetes (dated by TCRdb to 2016 to 2019). The full study reports these points: Type 1 diabetes patients showed a moderate but significant shortening of TCRB CDR3 length in all four CD4+ subsets.

Preparation of the library involved the immunoSEQ multiplex PCR assay. The High Capacity cDNA Reverse Transcription Kit was used to reverse transcribe all of the isolated RNA, meaning that expressed TCRB transcripts were what got sequenced. As stored in TCRdb, this immuneACCESS dataset retains in-frame rearrangements with V and J assigned. A fraction of the clones does not appear; measured against another copy, unresolved V genes explain less than half of the discrepancy, and the remainder lacks a known reason. Counted in this sample were almost 350,000 clones; 9.3% of them appeared once. Jointly, the top ten make up approximately 1% of the sample. For these TCRs, the target antigens are not known. Material for sequencing was central memory CD4+ T cells from blood. All receptors derive from a man aged 25 to 45 with type 1 diabetes.

This clone was counted only a few times. The chain has TRBV4-1 and TRBJ1-6; D is perhaps TRBD1 (6 bases). The germline CDR1 and CDR2 sequences are MGHRA and YSYEKL. The V end lost 0 bases, the J end lost 7 bases, and 13 bases lay between the germline ends. CDR3 length: 16 residues. The CDR3 reads CASSQDVQGRNSPLHF. As DNA, the CDR3 is TGCGCCAGCAGCCAAGATGTTCAGGGGCGAAATTCACCCCTCCACTTT.

This clone was picked up a small number of times. The rearrangement joins TRBV4-3 to TRBJ1-2, with D uncertain. CDR1 and CDR2 (germline): LGHNA, YSLEER. The CDR3 contains 13 residues. Trimming took off 1 base at V and 1 base at J, with 4 bases between the two ends. CDR3 coding DNA: TGCGCCAGCAGCCAAGTATTTAACTATGGCTACACCTTC. This encodes CASSQVFNYGYTF.

The rearrangement joins TRBV7-2 to TRBJ1-6; D is unresolved. Trimming shortened V by 4 bases and J by 0 bases, and 7 bases separated the two germline ends. The germline V gene encodes CDR1 SGHTA and CDR2 FQGNSA. The CDR3 spans 15 residues. CDR3 bases: TGTGCCAGCAGCTCTGGGAGCTCCTATAATTCACCCCTCCACTTT. It translates to CASSSGSSYNSPLHF.

The chain joins TRBV5-1 to TRBJ2-7; either TRBD1 or TRBD2 may fit D (5 bases each). Looked up from germline, CDR1 is SGHRS and CDR2 is YFSETQ. Trimming cost V 4 bases and J 3 bases, with 14 bases left between them. The CDR3 extends over 14 amino acids. DNA of the CDR3: TGCGCCAGCAGCGCCGGGACCTCCAACTACGAGCAGTACTTC. This translates into CASSAGTSNYEQYF.

In this sample, this clone turned up a few times. The genes are TRBV14 and TRBJ1-2; no clear D gene. The V gene lost 0 bases and the J gene lost 4 bases, with 18 bases spanning the gap. CDR3 size: 17 residues. Germline lookup yields CDR1 SGHDN and CDR2 FVKESK. The CDR3 protein is CASSQDLISGRLYGYTF. DNA for the CDR3: TGTGCCAGCAGCCAAGATCTGATTTCGGGCCGCCTCTATGGCTACACCTTC.

This clone was counted a few times. The chain uses TRBV10-1 and TRBJ2-3, with 11 bases lining up with TRBD2. The V gene end was trimmed by 5 bases and the J gene end by 1 base; junction bases not matched to a gene: 2. CDR3 length: 15 amino acids. Per the germline V gene, CDR1 is WNHNN and CDR2 is SYGVQD (reference sequence). CDR3 in amino acids: CASSPGLAGTDTQYF. CDR3 sequence (DNA): TGCGCCAGCAGTCCGGGACTAGCGGGCACAGATACGCAGTATTTT.

This clone was detected a few times. J is TRBJ1-1 and V is TRBV7-9; D gene ambiguous. Germline CDR1 is SEHNR and CDR2 is FQNEAQ (reference sequence). V dropped 5 bases and J dropped 2 bases, with 9 bases sitting between them. The CDR3 contains 13 residues. The CDR3 spells CASSEEINTEAFF. The CDR3 DNA reads as TGTGCCAGCAGCGAAGAGATTAACACTGAAGCTTTCTTT.

This clone occurred many times. The V and J genes are TRBV28 and TRBJ2-4; 11 positions match TRBD2. Germline V gene data show CDR1 as MDHEN and CDR2 as SYDVKM. Unmatched junction bases numbered 4, after V lost 6 bases and J lost 0 bases. CDR3 size: 16 residues. This CDR3 reads CASRLAGGIAKNIQYF. The CDR3 DNA follows: TGTGCCAGCAGGCTAGCGGGGGGAATAGCCAAAAACATTCAGTACTTC.

This chain connects TRBV6-4 to TRBJ1-1; no definite D call. Germline lookup yields CDR1 MRHNA and CDR2 SNTAGT. V was cut by 4 bases and J by 0 bases, with 6 bases left in between. CDR3 length: 13 residues. This CDR3 reads CASSVAMNTEAFF. Here the CDR3 DNA reads TGTGCCAGCAGTGTCGCCATGAACACTGAAGCTTTCTTT.

V is TRBV7-2 and J is TRBJ1-1; a possible D gene is TRBD1 (5 bases). The V end lost 4 bases, the J end lost 5 bases, and 11 bases lay between the germline ends. The CDR3 extends over 13 amino acids. CDR1 and CDR2 from the germline V gene are SGHTA and FQGNSA. The chain's CDR3 is CASSSTRGTEAFF. The CDR3 DNA reads as TGTGCCAGCAGCTCGACAAGGGGTACTGAAGCTTTCTTT.

This clone was seen more than once but under ten times. The J gene is TRBJ1-6, the V gene TRBV28; 7 positions agree with TRBD1. Germline V gene lookup returns CDR1 MDHEN and CDR2 SYDVKM. Trimming cost V 11 bases and J 6 bases; bases outside gene matches: 7. CDR3 length equals 13 residues. The CDR3 sequence: CAGGGQFNSPLHF. As DNA, the CDR3 is TGTGCCGGGGGGGGACAGTTTAATTCACCCCTCCACTTT.

The chain has TRBV4-1 and TRBJ1-1, with 9 bases aligning to TRBD1. CDR1 MGHRA and CDR2 YSYEKL come from the germline V gene. V dropped 3 bases and J dropped 6; count of bases not matched to a gene: 5. This CDR3 region has 14 residues. CDR3 coding DNA: TGCGCCAGCAGCCAGAAGGACAGGGGAGCTGAAGCTTTCTTT. Translating it yields CASSQKDRGAEAFF.

There are a few counts of this clone. The chain couples TRBV1 to TRBJ2-7; the DNA was not used to check the table's D call, TRBD1. TRBV1 is an annotated pseudogene. CDR3 length: 15 amino acids. The CDR3 region has the DNA TGCACCAGCAGCCAACTAGGACAGGGGGCCTACGAGCAGTACTTC. Translating it yields CTSSQLGQGAYEQYF.

This clone was recorded a few times. The chain uses TRBV7-2 and TRBJ1-5; 7 bases are shared with TRBD1. The CDR3 is made up of 16 amino acids. V was pared by 1 base and J by 7 bases, with 10 bases of the junction left unmatched. Germline CDR1 SGHTA, CDR2 FQGNSA. This CDR3 is CASSLEGQGDGQPQHF. CDR3 bases: TGTGCCAGCAGCTTAGAGGGGCAGGGGGACGGGCAGCCCCAGCATTTT.

The table lists this clone with a few counts. The V and J genes are TRBV30 and TRBJ2-5; no clear D. The ends were cut back, 2 bases at V and 6 bases at J, with 7 bases in the middle. Germline CDR1 GTSNPN, CDR2 SVGIG (reference sequence). CDR3 length equals 11 residues. The CDR3 nucleotides read TGTGCCTGGAGTCACGGGCAGACCCAGTACTTC. Translated: CAWSHGQTQYF. The entire variable domain, with the rest obtained from reference TRBV30 and TRBJ2-5, is as follows: SQTIHQWPATLVQPVGSPLSLECTVEGTSNPNLYWYRQAAGRGLQLLFYSVGIGQISSEVPQNLSASRPQDRQFILSSKKLLLSDSGFYLCAWSHGQTQYFGPGTRLLVL.

The chain has TRBV25-1 and TRBJ2-7, with D tentatively TRBD1 (7 bases). Between the trimmed V and J ends, which lost 4 bases and 7 bases, there was a span of 17 bases. CDR1 is MGHDK, CDR2 SYGVNS, per germline. The CDR3 runs to 14 residues. This CDR3 reads CASSGAGGTWEQYF. In nucleotides, the CDR3 is TGTGCCAGCAGTGGGGCAGGGGGGACGTGGGAGCAGTACTTC.

Worth noting for this clone: Within the sample, other DNA sequences also encode this same CDR3. The chain links TRBV5-1 to TRBJ2-1, with 7 bases identical to TRBD1. The CDR3 has 15 amino acids. V was clipped by 4 bases and J by 0 bases; unmatched bases: 4. Germline V lookup: CDR1 SGHRS, CDR2 YFSETQ. CDR3 sequence reads: CASSLGTVSYNEQFF. CDR3 bases: TGCGCCAGCAGCCTTGGGACAGTCTCCTACAATGAGCAGTTCTTC.

The chain employs TRBV27 and TRBJ1-5; 7 bases line up with TRBD1. Germline V gene sequence: CDR1 MNHEY, CDR2 SMNVEV (reference sequence). V lost 4 bases, J lost 0 bases, and 12 bases stayed unmatched. This CDR3 comprises 18 residues. The CDR3 region has the DNA TGTGCCAGCAGTTATACAGGGGCTGGTCTCTATAGCAATCAGCCCCAGCATTTT. This encodes CASSYTGAGLYSNQPQHF.

This clone was counted between two and nine times. This chain links TRBV27 with TRBJ2-5; unclear D gene. V was shortened by 0 bases and J by 5 bases, with 10 bases between the two germline ends. Germline lookup yields CDR1 MNHEY and CDR2 SMNVEV (reference sequence). The CDR3 covers 14 residues. This chain's CDR3 is CASSLSGIRETQYF. In nucleotides, the CDR3 is TGTGCCAGCAGTTTATCGGGGATTCGGGAGACCCAGTACTTC.

This clone was detected only a few times. This chain joins TRBV4-3 and TRBJ1-3; no definite D call. The ends were cut back, 0 bases at V and 4 bases at J, with 16 bases in the middle. The germline V gene encodes CDR1 LGHNA and CDR2 YSLEER. This CDR3 has 17 amino acids. CDR3 residues: CASSQDQLIRGGNTIYF. As DNA, the CDR3 is TGCGCCAGCAGCCAAGATCAGTTAATTCGGGGAGGAAACACCATATATTTT.

This clone was seen only a few times. The chain is built from TRBV6-5 and TRBJ2-5; TRBD2 aligns across 12 bases. The CDR3 contains 14 residues. V trimming: 7 bases; J trimming: 5 bases; junction bases outside the gene matches: 5. Germline CDR1 reads MNHEY; CDR2 reads SVGAGI. The CDR3 DNA reads TGTGCCAGCAAACTAGCGGGGGGCGGGGAGACCCAGTACTTC. Encoded protein: CASKLAGGGETQYF.

The gene calls are TRBV5-5 and TRBJ2-6; 11 bases agree with TRBD1. From germline, CDR1 is SGHKS and CDR2 YYEKEE (reference sequence). This CDR3 is 18 amino acids long. J gave up 4 bases and V 0 bases, and 6 bases lay outside the gene matches. DNA of the CDR3: TGTGCCAGCAGCTTGGACGGACAGGGGGCTTCCGGGGCCAACGTCCTGACTTTC. Translating it yields CASSLDGQGASGANVLTF.

This rearrangement joins TRBV6-5 to TRBJ1-3; no reliable D call. The CDR3 runs to 15 residues. Germline V gene data show CDR1 as MNHEY and CDR2 as SVGAGI. Trimming stripped 2 bases from V and 14 bases from J, with 22 bases between. DNA of the CDR3: TGTGCCAGCAGTTACGCCCCCGCTACCGGGATGAGCCTATATTTT. It is translated as CASSYAPATGMSLYF.

A few counts support this clone. The rearrangement links TRBV4-3 to TRBJ2-6; the D gene is possibly TRBD2 (5 bases). V was clipped by 2 bases and J by 4 bases, with 9 bases between them. The length of the CDR3 is 15 residues. Germline CDR1 and CDR2: LGHNA and YSLEER. Here the CDR3 reads CASSQRAAGANVLTF. The CDR3 DNA reads as TGCGCCAGCAGCCAAAGAGCGGCGGGGGCCAACGTCCTGACTTTC.

The chain is built from TRBV5-6 and TRBJ2-7; D is uncertain. Germline V gene data show CDR1 as SGHDT and CDR2 as YYEEEE. The CDR3 length is 13 residues. Trimming shortened V by 1 base and J by 5 bases, and 10 bases separated the two germline ends. The CDR3 region has the DNA TGTGCCAGCAGCTTGTATTCATCCCACGAGCAGTACTTC. Residues: CASSLYSSHEQYF.